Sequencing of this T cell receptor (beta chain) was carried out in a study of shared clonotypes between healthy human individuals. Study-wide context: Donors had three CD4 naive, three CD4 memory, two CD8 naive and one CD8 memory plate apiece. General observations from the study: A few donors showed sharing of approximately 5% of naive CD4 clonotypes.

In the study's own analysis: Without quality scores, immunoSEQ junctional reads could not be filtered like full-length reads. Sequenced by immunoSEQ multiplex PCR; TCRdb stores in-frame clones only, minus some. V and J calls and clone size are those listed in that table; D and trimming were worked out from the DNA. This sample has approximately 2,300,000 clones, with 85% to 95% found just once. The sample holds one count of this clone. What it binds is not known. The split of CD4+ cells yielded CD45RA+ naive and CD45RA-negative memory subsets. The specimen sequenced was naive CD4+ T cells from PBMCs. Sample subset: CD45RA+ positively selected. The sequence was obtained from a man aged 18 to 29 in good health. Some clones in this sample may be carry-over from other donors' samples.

CDR3 region: CASSQVASTYEQYF. CDR3 in DNA: TGTGCCAGCAGCCAAGTCGCTTCGACCTACGAGCAGTACTTC. The chain couples TRBV4-2 to TRBJ2-7; no clear D gene. The CDR3 sequence is 14 residues long. Germline V lookup: CDR1 LGHNA, CDR2 YNFKEQ. Between the trimmed V and J ends, which lost 1 base and 2 bases, there was a span of 9 bases.